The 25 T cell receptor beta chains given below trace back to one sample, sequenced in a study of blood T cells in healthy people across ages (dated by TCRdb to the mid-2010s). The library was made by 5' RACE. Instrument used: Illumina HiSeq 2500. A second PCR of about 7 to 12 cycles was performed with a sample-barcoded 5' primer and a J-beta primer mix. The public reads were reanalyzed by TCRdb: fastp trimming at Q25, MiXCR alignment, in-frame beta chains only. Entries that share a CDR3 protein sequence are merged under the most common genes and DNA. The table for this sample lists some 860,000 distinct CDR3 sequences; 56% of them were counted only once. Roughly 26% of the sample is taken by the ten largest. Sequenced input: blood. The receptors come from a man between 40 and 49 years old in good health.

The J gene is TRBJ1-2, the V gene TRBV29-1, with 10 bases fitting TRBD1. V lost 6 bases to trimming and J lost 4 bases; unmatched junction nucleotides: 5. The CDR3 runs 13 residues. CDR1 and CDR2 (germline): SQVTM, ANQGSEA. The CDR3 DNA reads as TGCAGCGTAGGGGACAGGGGCGGCTATGGCTACACCTTC. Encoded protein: CSVGDRGGYGYTF.

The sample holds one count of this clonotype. CDR3 in amino acids: CASRKDVSHEQYF. The CDR3 region has the DNA TGTGCCAGCAGAAAGGACGTATCCCACGAGCAGTACTTC. The chain carries TRBV28 and TRBJ2-5; D call uncertain. The DNA end is a closer match to TRBJ2-7, so the J assignment may be wrong. Germline CDR1 and CDR2: MDHEN and SYDVKM. CDR3 length equals 13 residues.

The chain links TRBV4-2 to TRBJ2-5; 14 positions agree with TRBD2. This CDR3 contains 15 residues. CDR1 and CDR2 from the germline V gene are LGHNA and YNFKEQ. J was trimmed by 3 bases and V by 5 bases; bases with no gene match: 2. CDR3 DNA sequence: TGTGCCAGCAGCGGGACTAGCGGGGGAGAAGAGACCCAGTACTTC. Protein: CASSGTSGGEETQYF.

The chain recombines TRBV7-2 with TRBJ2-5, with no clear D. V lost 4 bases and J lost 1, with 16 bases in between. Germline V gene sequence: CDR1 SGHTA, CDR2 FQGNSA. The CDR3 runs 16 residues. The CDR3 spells CTSSSPRVRSQETQYF. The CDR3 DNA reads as TGTACCAGCAGCTCCCCCCGGGTACGGAGCCAAGAGACCCAGTACTTC.

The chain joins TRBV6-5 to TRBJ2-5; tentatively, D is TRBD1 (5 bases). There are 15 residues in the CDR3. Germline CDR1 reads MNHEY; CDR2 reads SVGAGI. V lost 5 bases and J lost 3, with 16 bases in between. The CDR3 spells CASSKGPGQEETQYF. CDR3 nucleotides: TGTGCCAGCAGTAAAGGCCCAGGGCAGGAAGAGACCCAGTACTTC.

The CDR3 region has the DNA TGCAGTGCTAGAGATATTAGGGATGCGGCACCCCTCCACTTT. Amino acid sequence: CSARDIRDAAPLHF. V and J are TRBV20-1 and TRBJ1-6; D not certain. The CDR3 sequence is 14 residues long. Germline V gene lookup returns CDR1 DFQATT and CDR2 SNEGSKA (reference sequence). The V end lost 0 bases, the J end lost 11 bases, and 14 bases lay between the germline ends.

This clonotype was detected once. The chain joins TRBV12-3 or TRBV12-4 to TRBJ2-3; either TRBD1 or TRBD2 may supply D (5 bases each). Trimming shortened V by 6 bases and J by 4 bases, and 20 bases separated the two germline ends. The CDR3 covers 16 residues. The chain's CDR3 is CASRQRSRGPADTQYF. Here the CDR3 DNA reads TGTGCCAGCAGGCAAAGATCCCGGGGCCCCGCAGATACGCAGTATTTT.

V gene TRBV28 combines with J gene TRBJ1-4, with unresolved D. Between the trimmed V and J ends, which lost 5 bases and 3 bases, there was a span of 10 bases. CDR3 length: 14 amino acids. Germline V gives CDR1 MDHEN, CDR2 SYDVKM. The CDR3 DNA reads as TGTGCCAGCAGTCCCGACAAGTCTAATGAAAAACTGTTTTTT. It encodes CASSPDKSNEKLFF.

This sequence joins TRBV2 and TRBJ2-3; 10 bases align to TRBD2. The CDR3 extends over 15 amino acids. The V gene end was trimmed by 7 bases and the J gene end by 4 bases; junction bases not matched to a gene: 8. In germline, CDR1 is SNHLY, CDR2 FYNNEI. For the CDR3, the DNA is TGTGCCAGCAATCGAGCGGGGGGGCCCGCAGATACGCAGTATTTT. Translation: CASNRAGGPADTQYF.

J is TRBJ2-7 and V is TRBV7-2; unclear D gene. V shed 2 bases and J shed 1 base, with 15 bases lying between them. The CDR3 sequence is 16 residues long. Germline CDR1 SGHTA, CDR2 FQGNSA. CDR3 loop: CASSLYPEITSYEQYF. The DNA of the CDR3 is TGTGCCAGCAGCTTATATCCCGAGATTACGTCCTACGAGCAGTACTTC.

CDR3 DNA: TGTGCCAGCACCATCTCGACCGGGCTCACGGGCTCAGATACGCAGTATTTT. The encoded protein is CASTISTGLTGSDTQYF. This rearrangement joins TRBV28 to TRBJ2-3; D gene unclear. Trimming took 7 bases from V and 4 from J, leaving 24 bases between them. The CDR3 length is 17 residues. Germline V CDR1 and CDR2: MDHEN, SYDVKM. The full variable domain, rest sourced from reference TRBV28 and TRBJ2-3, is DVKVTQSSRYLVKRTGEKVFLECVQDMDHENMFWYRQDPGLGLRLIYFSYDVKMKEKGDIPEGYSVSREKKERFSLILESASTNQTSMYLCASTISTGLTGSDTQYFGPGTRLTVL.

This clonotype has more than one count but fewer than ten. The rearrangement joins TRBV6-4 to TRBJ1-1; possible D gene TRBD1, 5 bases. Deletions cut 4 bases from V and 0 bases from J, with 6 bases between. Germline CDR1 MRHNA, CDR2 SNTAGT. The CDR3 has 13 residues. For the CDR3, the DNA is TGTGCCAGCAGTGGGACATTGAACACTGAAGCTTTCTTT. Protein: CASSGTLNTEAFF.

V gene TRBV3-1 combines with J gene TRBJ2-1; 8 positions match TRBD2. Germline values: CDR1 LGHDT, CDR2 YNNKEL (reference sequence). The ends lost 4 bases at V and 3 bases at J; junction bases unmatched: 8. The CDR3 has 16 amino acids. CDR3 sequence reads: CASSPLGGGIYNEQFF. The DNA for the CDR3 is TGTGCCAGCAGCCCCCTGGGCGGGGGGATCTACAATGAGCAGTTCTTC.

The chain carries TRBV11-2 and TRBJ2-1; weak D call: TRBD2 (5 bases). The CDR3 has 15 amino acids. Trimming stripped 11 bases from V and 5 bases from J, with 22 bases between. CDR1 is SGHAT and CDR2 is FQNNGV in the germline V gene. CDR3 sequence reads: CAGGLGIRGNNEQFF. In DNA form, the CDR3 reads TGTGCCGGCGGCTTAGGGATCCGGGGAAACAATGAGCAGTTCTTC.

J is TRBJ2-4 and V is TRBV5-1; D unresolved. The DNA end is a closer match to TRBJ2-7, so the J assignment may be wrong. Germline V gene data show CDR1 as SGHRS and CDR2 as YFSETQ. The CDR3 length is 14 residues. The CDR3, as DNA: TGCGCCAGCAGCGTGGTTCCAGGCACCTACGAGCAGTACTTC. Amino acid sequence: CASSVVPGTYEQYF.

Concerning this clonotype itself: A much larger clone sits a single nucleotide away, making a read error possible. The CDR3 nucleotides read TGTGCCACCAGCTTCACAGATACGCAGTATTTT. Amino acid sequence: CATSFTDTQYF. The V gene is TRBV7-2, the J gene TRBJ2-3; D unclear. Germline V gene lookup returns CDR1 SGHTA and CDR2 FQGNSA. This CDR3 contains 11 residues.

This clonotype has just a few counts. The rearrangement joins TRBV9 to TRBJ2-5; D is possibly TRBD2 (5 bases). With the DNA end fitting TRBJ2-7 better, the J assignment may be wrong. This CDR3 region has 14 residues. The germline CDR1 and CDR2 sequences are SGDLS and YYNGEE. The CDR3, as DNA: TGTGCCAGCAGCGTAGGAGGGCGACGGTCCGAGCAGTACTTC. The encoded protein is CASSVGGRRSEQYF.

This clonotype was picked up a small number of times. The CDR3 protein is CASSVEDGYTDTQYF. For the CDR3, the DNA is TGTGCCAGCAGCGTAGAAGACGGATACACAGATACGCAGTATTTT. The V gene is TRBV9, the J gene TRBJ2-3; no firm D call. Germline CDR1 SGDLS, CDR2 YYNGEE. This CDR3 is built from 15 residues. The V end was cut by 0 bases, the J end by 2 bases, with 10 bases between.

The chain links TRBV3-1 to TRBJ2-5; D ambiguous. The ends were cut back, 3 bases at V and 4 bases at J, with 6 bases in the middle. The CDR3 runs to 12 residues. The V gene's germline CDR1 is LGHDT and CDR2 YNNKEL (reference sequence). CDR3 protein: CASSHGRETQYF. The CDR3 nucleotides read TGTGCCAGCAGCCACGGAAGAGAGACCCAGTACTTC.

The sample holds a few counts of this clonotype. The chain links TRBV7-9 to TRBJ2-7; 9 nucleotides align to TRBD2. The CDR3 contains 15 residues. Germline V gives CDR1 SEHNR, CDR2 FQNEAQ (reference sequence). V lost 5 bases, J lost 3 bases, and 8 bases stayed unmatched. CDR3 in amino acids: CASSVGSLAGYEQYF. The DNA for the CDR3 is TGTGCCAGCAGCGTCGGATCACTAGCGGGCTACGAGCAGTACTTC.

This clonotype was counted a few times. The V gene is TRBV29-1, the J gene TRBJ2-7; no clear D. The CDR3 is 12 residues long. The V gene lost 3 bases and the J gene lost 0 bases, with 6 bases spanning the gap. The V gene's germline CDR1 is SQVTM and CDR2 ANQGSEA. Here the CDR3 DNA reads TGCAGCGTTGAGGTTAACTCCTACGAGCAGTACTTC. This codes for CSVEVNSYEQYF.

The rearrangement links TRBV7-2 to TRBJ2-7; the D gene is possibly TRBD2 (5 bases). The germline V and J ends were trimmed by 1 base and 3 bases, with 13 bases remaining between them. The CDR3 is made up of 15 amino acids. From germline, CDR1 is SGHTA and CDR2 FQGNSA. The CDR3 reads CASSLGTGYSYEQYF. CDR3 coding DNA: TGTGCCAGCAGCTTAGGGACGGGATATAGCTACGAGCAGTACTTC.

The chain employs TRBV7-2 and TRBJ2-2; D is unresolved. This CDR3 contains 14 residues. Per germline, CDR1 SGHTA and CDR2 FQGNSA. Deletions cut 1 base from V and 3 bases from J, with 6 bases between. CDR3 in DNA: TGTGCCAGCAGCTTAGTACGTCACACCGGGGAGCTGTTTTTT. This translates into CASSLVRHTGELFF.

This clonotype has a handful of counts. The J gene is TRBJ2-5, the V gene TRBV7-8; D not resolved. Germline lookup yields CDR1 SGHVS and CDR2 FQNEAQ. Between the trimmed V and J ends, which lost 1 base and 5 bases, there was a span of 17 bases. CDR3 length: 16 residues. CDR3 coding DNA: TGTGCCAGCAGCTTAGGGGCTAGTACTTCTCGGGAGACCCAGTACTTC. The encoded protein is CASSLGASTSRETQYF.

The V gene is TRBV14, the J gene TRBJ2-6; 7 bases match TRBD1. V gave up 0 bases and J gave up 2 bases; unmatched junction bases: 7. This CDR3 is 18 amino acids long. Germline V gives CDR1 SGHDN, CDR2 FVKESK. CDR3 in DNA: TGTGCCAGCAGCCAAGATAGGACAGGAGGCCCTGGGGCCAACGTCCTGACTTTC. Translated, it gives CASSQDRTGGPGANVLTF.